These T cell receptor beta chains were read from a single sample in a study of CD8 T cells in Susac syndrome. TCRdb recomputed calls from the immunoSEQ multiplex PCR reads with MiXCR, one row per CDR3 protein. The table records 100,000 to 150,000 distinct CDR3 sequences, about 93% of them present only once. The material sequenced was CD8+ T cells from PBMCs. Source of these receptors: a human donor with Susac syndrome. Each CDR3 is given with its conserved first and last residue. Fields, in order: D gene, V gene, CDR3 length, J gene, clone size, CDR3 DNA, CDR3 protein. D genes are given only for firm matches. The size entry is marked missing in some rows and otherwise reads once, few, many or a size class.

.	TRBV30	12	TRBJ2-1	.	TGTGCCTGGACTAGCGCGTACAATGAGCAGTTCTTC	CAWTSAYNEQFF
.	TRBV4-1	14	TRBJ1-2	once	TGCGCCAGCAGACCCGTGGGGGGCGATTGGGGCTACACCTTC	CASRPVGGDWGYTF
.	TRBV6-1	16	TRBJ2-7	.	TGTGCCAGCACTCCAGCGTTGCCCGGATTATCCTACGAGCAGTACTTC	CASTPALPGLSYEQYF
TRBD2	TRBV4-3	16	TRBJ2-7	.	TGCGCCAGCAGCCAAGGTACTAGCGGGAGGGCCTGGGAGCAGTACTTC	CASSQGTSGRAWEQYF
.	TRBV27	15	TRBJ2-4	.	TGTGCCAGCAGTTTAGGTCGTCTCTCCAAAAACATTCAGTACTTC	CASSLGRLSKNIQYF
.	TRBV29-1	14	TRBJ1-4	.	TGCAGCGTTGAAGGGGGGGCAGTCAATGAAAAACTGTTTTTT	CSVEGGAVNEKLFF
.	TRBV6-5	16	TRBJ1-2	.	TGTGCCAGCAGTTACGCCGAGGGGTACTTCGAATATGGCTACACCTTC	CASSYAEGYFEYGYTF
.	TRBV5-1	14	TRBJ2-7	.	TGCGCCAGCAGCTTGGCCCCTGACACCTACGAGCAGTACTTC	CASSLAPDTYEQYF
.	TRBV20-1	13	TRBJ1-1	.	TGCAGTGCTGGAACAGGGTTGAACACTGAAGCTTTCTTT	CSAGTGLNTEAFF
.	TRBV9	13	TRBJ2-7	.	TGTGCCAGCAGAAGGTGGCTTACCTACGAGCAGTACTTC	CASRRWLTYEQYF
TRBD1	TRBV30	11	TRBJ1-5	once	TGTGCCTGGAGTCTTGGGACAGAATTAAAATTT	CAWSLGTELKF
TRBD1	TRBV9	14	TRBJ1-4	once	TGTGCCAGCAGCGTCGGGACAGGGAGACGAAAACTGTTTTTT	CASSVGTGRRKLFF
.	TRBV7-2	14	TRBJ2-5	.	TGTGCCACCACCCGGCAATGGGGGCGCGAGACCCAGTACTTC	CATTRQWGRETQYF
TRBD2	TRBV20-1	18	TRBJ2-5	.	TGCAGTGCTAGAGGACTAGCGGAATTAGCTACGTACCAAGAGACCCAGTACTTC	CSARGLAELATYQETQYF